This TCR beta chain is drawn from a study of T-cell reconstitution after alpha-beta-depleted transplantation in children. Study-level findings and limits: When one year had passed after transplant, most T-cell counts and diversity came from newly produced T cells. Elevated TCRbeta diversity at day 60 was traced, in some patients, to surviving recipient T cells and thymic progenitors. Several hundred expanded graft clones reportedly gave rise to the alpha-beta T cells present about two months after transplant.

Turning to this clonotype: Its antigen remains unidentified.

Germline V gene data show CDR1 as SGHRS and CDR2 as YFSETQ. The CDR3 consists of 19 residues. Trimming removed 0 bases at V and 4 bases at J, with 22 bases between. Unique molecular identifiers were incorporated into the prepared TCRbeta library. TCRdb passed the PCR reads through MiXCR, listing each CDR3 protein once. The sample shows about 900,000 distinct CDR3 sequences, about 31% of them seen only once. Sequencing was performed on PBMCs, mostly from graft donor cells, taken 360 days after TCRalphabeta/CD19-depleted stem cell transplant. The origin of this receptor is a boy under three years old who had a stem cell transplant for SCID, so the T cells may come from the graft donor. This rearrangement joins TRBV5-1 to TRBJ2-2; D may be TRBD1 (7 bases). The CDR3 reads CASSLEFGNRGGGTGELFF. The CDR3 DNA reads TGCGCCAGCAGCTTGGAATTCGGGAACAGGGGAGGAGGCACCGGGGAGCTGTTTTTT.